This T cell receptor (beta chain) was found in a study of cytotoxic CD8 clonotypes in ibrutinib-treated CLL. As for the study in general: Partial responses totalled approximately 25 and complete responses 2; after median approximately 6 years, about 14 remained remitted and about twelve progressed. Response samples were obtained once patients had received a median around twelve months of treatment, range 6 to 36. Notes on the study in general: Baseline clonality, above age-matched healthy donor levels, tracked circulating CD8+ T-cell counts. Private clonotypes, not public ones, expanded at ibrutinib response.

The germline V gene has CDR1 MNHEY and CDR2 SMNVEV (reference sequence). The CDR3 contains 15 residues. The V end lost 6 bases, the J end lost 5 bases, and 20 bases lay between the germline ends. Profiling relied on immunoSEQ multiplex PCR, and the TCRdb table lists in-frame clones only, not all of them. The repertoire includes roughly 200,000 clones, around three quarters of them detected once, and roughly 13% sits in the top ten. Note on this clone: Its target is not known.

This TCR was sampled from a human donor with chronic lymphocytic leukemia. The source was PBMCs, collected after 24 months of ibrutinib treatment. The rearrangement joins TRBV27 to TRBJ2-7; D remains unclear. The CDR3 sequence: CASSPIPLGPNEQYF. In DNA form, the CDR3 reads TGTGCCAGCAGCCCCATCCCCCTAGGGCCGAACGAGCAGTACTTC.